This entry describes one T cell receptor (beta chain). The CDR3 extends over 14 amino acids. The V end lost 6 bases, the J end lost 4 bases, and 16 bases lay between the germline ends. Germline loops: CDR1 SNHLY, CDR2 FYNNEI. Treatment of the sample: randomized to nivolumab then ipilimumab (arm A) or the reverse (arm B). Patients had received no earlier DNA-damaging chemotherapy. Live CD3+CD8+ CD19− CD56− cells were sorted from PBMCs. This sample was included in a study of sequential checkpoint blockade in melanoma. Repertoires were generated with immunoSEQ multiplex PCR, while TCRdb's copy carries only in-frame clones and drops some. The profile covers 13,000 or so clones, with around 73% appearing a single time and around a third taken by the ten largest.

The sample in question was CD8+ T cells sorted from blood (inferred from file names), obtained from a patient given nivolumab and ipilimumab in sequence. The V gene is TRBV2, the J gene TRBJ2-7, with D perhaps TRBD1 (5 bases). This sequence originates from a human donor with melanoma. CDR3 in amino acids: CASSGTGHPYEQYF. Here the CDR3 DNA reads TGTGCCAGCAGCGGCACCGGACACCCTTACGAGCAGTACTTC.